These 30 T cell receptor beta chains originate from one sample sequenced in a study of shared clonotypes between healthy human individuals. TCRdb keeps only in-frame clones here, not all; method: immunoSEQ multiplex PCR. The sample has 2.3 million or so clones; 80% to 95% are singletons. Sequenced: naive CD4+ T cells from PBMCs. The subset was: CD45RA+ positively selected. Receptor source: a man between 18 and 35 years old in good health. Some clones in this sample may be carry-over from other donors' samples.

The chain recombines TRBV6-5 with TRBJ2-4; 9 bases fit TRBD1. This CDR3 has 14 amino acids. V gave up 6 bases and J gave up 8 bases; unmatched junction bases: 8. CDR1 MNHEY and CDR2 SVGAGI come from the germline V gene. The CDR3, as DNA: TGTGCCAGCAGGTCCGGGACAGGGAGAGACATTCAGTACTTC. Protein: CASRSGTGRDIQYF.

This chain links TRBV5-8 with TRBJ1-5, with 8 bases fitting TRBD1. In germline, CDR1 is SGHTS, CDR2 YDEGEE. V was clipped by 5 bases and J by 0 bases; unmatched bases: 13. This CDR3 comprises 18 residues. This chain's CDR3 is CASRPGQGPLSSNQPQHF. The CDR3 DNA is TGTGCCAGCAGACCTGGACAGGGTCCCTTATCTAGCAATCAGCCCCAGCATTTT.

The V gene is TRBV28, the J gene TRBJ2-5; 7 bases are shared with TRBD2. The V and J ends lost 5 bases and 5 bases, in that order; junction bases with no gene match: 23. CDR3 length equals 19 residues. Germline lookup yields CDR1 MDHEN and CDR2 SYDVKM. The CDR3 DNA reads TGTGCCAGCAGTAGAATGCAGGGTTCGGCCGGGGAGGGTTGGGAGACCCAGTACTTC. Protein: CASSRMQGSAGEGWETQYF.

The V gene is TRBV15, the J gene TRBJ1-4; D possibly corresponds to TRBD1 (5 bases). The CDR3 has 14 amino acids. V was cut by 1 base and J by 8 bases, with 11 bases left in between. Germline V gene data show CDR1 as LNHNV and CDR2 as YYDKDF (reference sequence). Here the CDR3 DNA reads TGTGCCACCAGCAGAGTATCAGGGAGAGAAAAACTGTTTTTT. This sequence encodes CATSRVSGREKLFF.

This rearrangement joins TRBV9 to TRBJ1-1; 7 nucleotides match TRBD1. CDR1 and CDR2 (germline): SGDLS, YYNGEE. CDR3 length: 16 amino acids. J gave up 10 bases and V 0 bases, and 15 bases lay outside the gene matches. The CDR3: CASSVASVRGGWGAFF. In nucleotides, the CDR3 is TGTGCCAGCAGCGTAGCTTCGGTTAGAGGGGGCTGGGGAGCTTTCTTT.

V is TRBV10-3 and J is TRBJ2-2, with unresolved D. Germline values: CDR1 ENHRY, CDR2 SYGVKD. The V end lost 3 bases, the J end lost 0 bases, and 5 bases lay between the germline ends. CDR3 length equals 14 residues. The CDR3 reads CAISDSPNTGELFF. CDR3 in DNA: TGTGCCATCAGTGACAGCCCGAACACCGGGGAGCTGTTTTTT.

This chain uses TRBV11-2 with TRBJ1-5, with no clear D. V shed 4 bases and J shed 4 bases, with 8 bases lying between them. The CDR3 runs 13 residues. Germline V lookup: CDR1 SGHAT, CDR2 FQNNGV. The CDR3 loop is CASSSGANQPQHF. The DNA for the CDR3 is TGTGCCAGCAGCTCTGGAGCAAATCAGCCCCAGCATTTT.

Worth noting for this clone: This specimen includes other DNA sequences encoding the same CDR3. The rearrangement links TRBV5-1 to TRBJ2-1; 9 bases are shared with TRBD2. The length of the CDR3 is 16 residues. V was clipped by 0 bases and J by 2 bases; unmatched bases: 3. Germline CDR1 and CDR2: SGHRS and YFSETQ. CDR3 in amino acids: CASSLAAGGPYNEQFF. The CDR3 DNA sequence: TGCGCCAGCAGCTTGGCGGCGGGAGGGCCCTACAATGAGCAGTTCTTC. Looking up the rest from reference TRBV5-1 and TRBJ2-1 gives the full variable domain: KAGVTQTPRYLIKTRGQQVTLSCSPISGHRSVSWYQQTPGQGLQFLFEYFSETQRNKGNFPGRFSGRQFSNSRSEMNVSTLELGDSALYLCASSLAAGGPYNEQFFGPGTRLTVL.

The chain recombines TRBV10-3 with TRBJ2-5, with 8 bases that match TRBD1. CDR3 length: 14 amino acids. CDR1 is ENHRY and CDR2 is SYGVKD in the germline V gene. V shed 6 bases, J shed 5 bases, and the junction held 8 bases outside the gene matches. This CDR3 reads CAISLGQGLETQYF. The CDR3 DNA reads as TGTGCCATCAGCCTAGGACAGGGACTCGAGACCCAGTACTTC.

This chain connects TRBV15 to TRBJ1-2; perhaps TRBD1 as D (6 bases). Germline CDR1 reads LNHNV; CDR2 reads YYDKDF (reference sequence). This CDR3 region has 14 residues. Trimming cost V 1 base and J 5 bases, with 11 bases left between them. In nucleotides, the CDR3 is TGTGCCACCAGCAGAGGTGGCAGGGGTTATGGCTACACCTTC. It translates to CATSRGGRGYGYTF.

The chain is built from TRBV5-1 and TRBJ2-7, with a tentative D call TRBD2 (7 bases). The CDR3 runs 15 residues. The germline V gene has CDR1 SGHRS and CDR2 YFSETQ. V shed 4 bases and J shed 0 bases, with 14 bases lying between them. The CDR3 protein is CASSTGGGGSYEQYF. The DNA for the CDR3 is TGCGCCAGCAGCACCGGGGGAGGGGGCTCCTACGAGCAGTACTTC.

The chain joins TRBV11-2 to TRBJ2-4; D might be TRBD2 (7 bases). V was trimmed by 4 bases and J by 0 bases, leaving 13 bases between them. Germline V lookup: CDR1 SGHAT, CDR2 FQNNGV. The CDR3 has 16 residues. CDR3 residues: CASSSGGALAKNIQYF. DNA of the CDR3: TGTGCCAGCAGCTCGGGGGGCGCCTTAGCCAAAAACATTCAGTACTTC. The entire variable domain, with the rest obtained from reference TRBV11-2 and TRBJ2-4, is as follows: EAGVAQSPRYKIIEKRQSVAFWCNPISGHATLYWYQQILGQGPKLLIQFQNNGVVDDSQLPKDRFSAERLKGVDSTLKIQPAKLEDSAVYLCASSSGGALAKNIQYFGAGTRLSVL.

Only one count was recorded for this clone. The chain uses TRBV29-1 and TRBJ2-1; D assignment may be TRBD1 or TRBD2 (5 bases each). The germline V gene has CDR1 SQVTM and CDR2 ANQGSEA. The CDR3 loop spans 15 amino acids. The germline V and J ends were trimmed by 6 bases and 3 bases, with 18 bases remaining between them. The CDR3 DNA sequence: TGCAGCGTCATAAGCCGGGACCCAGGCTACAATGAGCAGTTCTTC. Encoded protein: CSVISRDPGYNEQFF.

The V and J genes are TRBV28 and TRBJ2-5; TRBD1 matches at 10 bases. Looked up from germline, CDR1 is MDHEN and CDR2 is SYDVKM. J lost 4 bases, V lost 6 bases, and 11 bases had no gene match. The CDR3 is 16 residues long. This chain's CDR3 is CASSWASGTGVETQYF. CDR3 sequence (DNA): TGTGCCAGCAGCTGGGCCTCCGGGACAGGGGTAGAGACCCAGTACTTC.

The chain combines TRBV27 with TRBJ1-3; D gene uncertain. V lost 2 bases and J 0 bases, leaving 5 bases between the germline ends. This CDR3 is 14 amino acids long. Per germline, CDR1 MNHEY and CDR2 SMNVEV (reference sequence). In nucleotides, the CDR3 is TGTGCCAGCAGTTTAGGGGTCTCTGGAAACACCATATATTTT. Its translation is CASSLGVSGNTIYF.

This clone was counted only a few times. The chain carries TRBV6-1 and TRBJ1-2; D perhaps matches TRBD1 (5 bases). CDR3 length equals 15 residues. Looked up from germline, CDR1 is MNHNS and CDR2 is SASEGT. With 8 bases removed from V and 4 bases from J, the gap between germline ends came to 20 bases. CDR3 coding DNA: TGTGCCAGCCCCGGGGGTCACGGCCTAGGCTATGGCTACACCTTC. Its protein product is CASPGGHGLGYGYTF.

The chain carries TRBV7-8 and TRBJ2-7; D remains ambiguous. V was shortened by 2 bases and J by 6 bases, with 5 bases between the two germline ends. Germline assignment: CDR1 SGHVS and CDR2 FQNEAQ. This CDR3 is built from 11 residues. CDR3 in amino acids: CASSLSTEQYF. The DNA of the CDR3 is TGTGCCAGCAGCTTATCTACCGAGCAGTACTTC.

The V gene is TRBV5-1, the J gene TRBJ2-3; the match to TRBD2 covers 7 bases. Germline values: CDR1 SGHRS, CDR2 YFSETQ. Trimming at V came to 8 bases and at J to 0 bases, leaving 9 bases not matched to a gene. CDR3 size: 15 residues. Here the CDR3 reads CASQKSGTSTDTQYF. The CDR3, as DNA: TGCGCCAGTCAAAAAAGCGGGACTAGCACAGATACGCAGTATTTT.

This sequence joins TRBV18 and TRBJ1-1; D is ambiguous. CDR1 is KGHSH, CDR2 LQKENI, per germline. V shed 3 bases and J shed 5 bases, with 19 bases lying between them. The CDR3 extends over 16 amino acids. The CDR3 sequence is CASSPSMGAGSTEAFF. The DNA for the CDR3 is TGTGCCAGCTCACCCTCAATGGGAGCTGGCTCAACTGAAGCTTTCTTT.

The V gene is TRBV2, the J gene TRBJ2-2; D may be TRBD2 (5 bases). V lost 4 bases and J lost 4, with 13 bases in between. This CDR3 has 15 amino acids. CDR1 and CDR2 from the germline V gene are SNHLY and FYNNEI. This CDR3 reads CASSVTRSITGELFF. CDR3 sequence (DNA): TGTGCCAGCAGTGTCACTAGATCCATCACCGGGGAGCTGTTTTTT. The full variable domain, completed using reference TRBV2 and TRBJ2-2, is EPEVTQTPSHQVTQMGQEVILRCVPISNHLYFYWYRQILGQKVEFLVSFYNNEISEKSEIFDDQFSVERPDGSNFTLKIRSTKLEDSAMYFCASSVTRSITGELFFGEGSRLTVL.

The gene calls are TRBV5-1 and TRBJ2-1; possible D gene TRBD1, 5 bases. V dropped 5 bases and J dropped 0 bases, with 12 bases sitting between them. From germline, CDR1 is SGHRS and CDR2 YFSETQ. CDR3 length: 15 amino acids. The CDR3 reads CASSIDRVSYNEQFF. DNA for the CDR3: TGCGCCAGCAGTATCGACAGAGTCTCCTACAATGAGCAGTTCTTC.

The V call is TRBV4-3, the J call TRBJ2-7; 13 bases line up with TRBD2. Germline CDR1 reads LGHNA; CDR2 reads YSLEER. The V and J ends lost 0 bases and 4 bases, in that order; junction bases with no gene match: 9. The CDR3 has 18 amino acids. This chain's CDR3 is CASSQERGLAGDFYEQYF. CDR3 bases: TGCGCCAGCAGCCAAGAAAGAGGACTAGCGGGAGATTTTTACGAGCAGTACTTC.

The gene calls are TRBV30 and TRBJ2-1; 9 nucleotides line up with TRBD2. Germline V gene sequence: CDR1 GTSNPN, CDR2 SVGIG (reference sequence). Trimming cost V 1 base and J 9 bases; bases outside gene matches: 4. This CDR3 is built from 13 residues. CDR3 DNA sequence: TGTGCCTGGAGTGGGGGACTAGCCAGTGAGCAGTTCTTC. Amino acids: CAWSGGLASEQFF.

Worth noting for this clone: Additional DNA sequences in this sample encode the identical CDR3. In nucleotides, the CDR3 is TGTGCCAGCAGCTTGGGGGGGATGAACACTGAAGCTTTCTTT. It codes for CASSLGGMNTEAFF. The J gene is TRBJ1-1, the V gene TRBV7-9; maybe TRBD1 (5 bases). V was trimmed by 3 bases and J by 0 bases, leaving 8 bases between them. There are 14 residues in the CDR3. From germline, CDR1 is SEHNR and CDR2 FQNEAQ (reference sequence).

The chain has TRBV5-4 and TRBJ2-1; the match to TRBD2 covers 13 bases. J lost 5 bases, V lost 3 bases, and 8 bases had no gene match. Per germline, CDR1 SGHNT and CDR2 YYREEE (reference sequence). CDR3 length equals 17 residues. DNA of the CDR3: TGTGCCAGCAGCTCGGGGCAGGGACTAGCGGGGCACAATGAGCAGTTCTTC. Translating gives CASSSGQGLAGHNEQFF.

The CDR3 loop reads CAWSLRDRAYTEAFF. The CDR3 DNA is TGTGCCTGGAGTCTCCGGGACAGGGCTTACACTGAAGCTTTCTTT. The chain is built from TRBV30 and TRBJ1-1; 9 nucleotides match TRBD1. There are 15 residues in the CDR3. CDR1 is GTSNPN, CDR2 SVGIG, per germline (reference sequence). J lost 3 bases, V lost 2 bases, and 7 bases had no gene match.

The chain is built from TRBV5-1 and TRBJ1-4; maybe TRBD1 (5 bases). Trimming took off 3 bases at V and 8 bases at J, with 17 bases between the two ends. The CDR3 covers 15 residues. Germline V gives CDR1 SGHRS, CDR2 YFSETQ. The CDR3 nucleotides are TGCGCCAGCAGCTCTTCCCCGGGGGGTTTAGAAAAACTGTTTTTT. Translating it yields CASSSSPGGLEKLFF.

The chain recombines TRBV6-5 with TRBJ1-1; the D is unclear. Germline lookup yields CDR1 MNHEY and CDR2 SVGAGI. The CDR3 consists of 13 residues. V gave up 7 bases and J gave up 3 bases, with 12 bases separating them. CDR3 amino acids: CASTPMRDTEAFF. CDR3 nucleotides: TGTGCCAGCACACCCATGAGGGACACTGAAGCTTTCTTT.

The chain has TRBV6-1 and TRBJ1-2; 9 nucleotides match TRBD1. The ends lost 2 bases at V and 8 bases at J; junction bases unmatched: 6. Germline V gene sequence: CDR1 MNHNS, CDR2 SASEGT. This CDR3 contains 14 residues. CDR3 sequence: CASSEFGTGLGYTF. The CDR3 DNA sequence: TGTGCCAGCAGTGAATTCGGGACAGGGCTAGGCTACACCTTC.

This clone came up a few times. The chain has TRBV20-1 and TRBJ1-1; perhaps TRBD1 as D (5 bases). The CDR3 extends over 11 amino acids. V was pared by 6 bases and J by 4 bases, with 9 bases between. The germline V gene has CDR1 DFQATT and CDR2 SNEGSKA (reference sequence). CDR3 bases: TGCAGTGCCCGACAGATCACTGAAGCTTTCTTT. Translation gives CSARQITEAFF.